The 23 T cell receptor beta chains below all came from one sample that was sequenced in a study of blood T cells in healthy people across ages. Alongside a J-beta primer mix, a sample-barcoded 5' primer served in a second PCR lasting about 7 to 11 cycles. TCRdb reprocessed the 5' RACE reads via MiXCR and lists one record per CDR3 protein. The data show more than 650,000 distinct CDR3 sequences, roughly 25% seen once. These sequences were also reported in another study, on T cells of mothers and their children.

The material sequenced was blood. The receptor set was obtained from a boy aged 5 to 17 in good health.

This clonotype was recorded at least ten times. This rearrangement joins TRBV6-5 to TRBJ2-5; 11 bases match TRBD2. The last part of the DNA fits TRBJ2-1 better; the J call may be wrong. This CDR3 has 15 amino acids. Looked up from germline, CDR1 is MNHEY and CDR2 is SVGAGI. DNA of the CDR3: TGTGCCAGCAGCCGTAGCGGGGGGGCAGGGAATGAGCAGTTCTTC. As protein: CASSRSGGAGNEQFF.

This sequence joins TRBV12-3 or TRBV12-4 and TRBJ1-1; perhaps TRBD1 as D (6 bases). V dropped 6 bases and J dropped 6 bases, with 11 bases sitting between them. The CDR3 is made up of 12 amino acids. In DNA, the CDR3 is TGTGCCAGCAGCTCCGGGGGCCCTGAAGCTTTCTTT. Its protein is CASSSGGPEAFF.

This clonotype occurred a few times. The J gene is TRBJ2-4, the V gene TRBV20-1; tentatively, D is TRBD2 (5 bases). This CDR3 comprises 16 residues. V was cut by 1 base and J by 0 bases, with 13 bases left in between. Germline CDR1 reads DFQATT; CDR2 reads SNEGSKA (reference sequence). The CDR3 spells CSARAGEGLAKNIQYF. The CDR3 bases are TGCAGTGCTAGAGCGGGCGAGGGCCTAGCCAAAAACATTCAGTACTTC.

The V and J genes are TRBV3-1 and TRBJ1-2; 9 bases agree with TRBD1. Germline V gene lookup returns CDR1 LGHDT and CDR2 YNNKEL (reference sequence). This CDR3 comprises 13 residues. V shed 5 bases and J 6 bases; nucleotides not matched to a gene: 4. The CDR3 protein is CASSSRTGDGYTF. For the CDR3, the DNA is TGTGCCAGCAGCTCTCGGACAGGGGATGGCTACACCTTC.

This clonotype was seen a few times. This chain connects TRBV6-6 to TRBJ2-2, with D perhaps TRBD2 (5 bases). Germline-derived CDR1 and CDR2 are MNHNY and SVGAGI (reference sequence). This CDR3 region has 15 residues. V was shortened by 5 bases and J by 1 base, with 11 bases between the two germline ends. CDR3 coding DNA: TGTGCCAGCAGTCTCCGGACTGAGAACACCGGGGAGCTGTTTTTT. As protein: CASSLRTENTGELFF.

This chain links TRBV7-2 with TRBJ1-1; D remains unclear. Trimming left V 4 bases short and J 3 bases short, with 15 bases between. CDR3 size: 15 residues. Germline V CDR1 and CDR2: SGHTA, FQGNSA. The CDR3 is CASSSERVGDTEAFF. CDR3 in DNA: TGTGCCAGCAGCTCTGAAAGGGTTGGGGACACTGAAGCTTTCTTT.

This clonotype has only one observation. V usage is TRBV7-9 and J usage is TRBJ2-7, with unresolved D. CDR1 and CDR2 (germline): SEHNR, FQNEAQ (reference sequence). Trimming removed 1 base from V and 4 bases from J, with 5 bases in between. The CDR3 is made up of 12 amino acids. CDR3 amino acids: CASSLEWYEQYF. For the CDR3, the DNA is TGTGCCAGCAGCTTAGAATGGTACGAGCAGTACTTC.

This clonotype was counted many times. CDR3 residues: CSVEDPRVLRYEQYF. The CDR3 DNA reads as TGCAGCGTTGAAGACCCTCGGGTGCTCCGCTACGAGCAGTACTTC. The chain has TRBV29-1 and TRBJ2-7; no clear D. The CDR3 has 15 residues. Trimming shortened V by 0 bases and J by 3 bases, and 15 bases separated the two germline ends. Per the germline V gene, CDR1 is SQVTM and CDR2 is ANQGSEA.

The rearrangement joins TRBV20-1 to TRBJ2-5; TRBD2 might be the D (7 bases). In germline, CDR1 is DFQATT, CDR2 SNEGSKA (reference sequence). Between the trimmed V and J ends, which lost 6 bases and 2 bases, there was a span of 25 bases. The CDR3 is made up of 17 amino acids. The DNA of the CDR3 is TGCAGTGCATCCCAGCGGCGGGGGCCCTACCTACAAGAGACCCAGTACTTC. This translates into CSASQRRGPYLQETQYF.

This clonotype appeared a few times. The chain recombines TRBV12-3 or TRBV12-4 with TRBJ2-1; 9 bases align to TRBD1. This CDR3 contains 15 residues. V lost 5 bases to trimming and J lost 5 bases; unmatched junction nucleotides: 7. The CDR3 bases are TGTGCCAGCAGTCGTACAGGGGGCTGGGACAATGAGCAGTTCTTC. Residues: CASSRTGGWDNEQFF.

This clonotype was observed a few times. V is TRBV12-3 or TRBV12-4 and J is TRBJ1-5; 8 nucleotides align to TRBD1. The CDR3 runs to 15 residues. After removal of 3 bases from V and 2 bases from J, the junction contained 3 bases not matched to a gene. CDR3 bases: TGTGCCAGCAGTTTCGGACAGGGAGGCAATCAGCCCCAGCATTTT. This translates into CASSFGQGGNQPQHF.

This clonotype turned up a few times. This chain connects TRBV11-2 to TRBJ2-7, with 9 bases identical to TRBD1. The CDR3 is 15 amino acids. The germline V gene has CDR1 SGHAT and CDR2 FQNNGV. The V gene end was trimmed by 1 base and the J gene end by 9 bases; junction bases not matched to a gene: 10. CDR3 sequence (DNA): TGTGCCAGCAGCTTAGGTCCCGGGACAGGGTCCGGGCAGTACTTC. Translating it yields CASSLGPGTGSGQYF. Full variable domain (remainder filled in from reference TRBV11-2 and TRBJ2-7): EAGVAQSPRYKIIEKRQSVAFWCNPISGHATLYWYQQILGQGPKLLIQFQNNGVVDDSQLPKDRFSAERLKGVDSTLKIQPAKLEDSAVYLCASSLGPGTGSGQYFGPGTRLTVT.

The CDR3 DNA sequence: TGTGCCAGCAGAACCGGGACATTGAATGAGCAGTACTTC. It yields the protein CASRTGTLNEQYF. This rearrangement joins TRBV6-5 to TRBJ2-5, with a tentative D call TRBD1 (6 bases). Germline values: CDR1 MNHEY, CDR2 SVGAGI. CDR3 length equals 13 residues. Trimming shortened V by 6 bases and J by 11 bases, and 19 bases separated the two germline ends.

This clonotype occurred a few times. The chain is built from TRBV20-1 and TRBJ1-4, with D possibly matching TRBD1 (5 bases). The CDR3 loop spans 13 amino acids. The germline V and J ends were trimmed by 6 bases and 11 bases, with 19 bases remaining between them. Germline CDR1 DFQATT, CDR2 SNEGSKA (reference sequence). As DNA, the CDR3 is TGCAGTGCACCCGGGACCTCAAAGGGGAAACTGTTTTTT. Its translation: CSAPGTSKGKLFF.

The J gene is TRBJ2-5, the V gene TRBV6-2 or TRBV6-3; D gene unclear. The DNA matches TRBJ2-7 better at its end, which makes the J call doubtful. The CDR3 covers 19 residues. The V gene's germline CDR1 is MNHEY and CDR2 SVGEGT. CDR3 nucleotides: TGTGCCAGCAGTTACTCGAAGGAGACATACAATCCGAACCCCTACGAGCAGTACTTC. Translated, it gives CASSYSKETYNPNPYEQYF.

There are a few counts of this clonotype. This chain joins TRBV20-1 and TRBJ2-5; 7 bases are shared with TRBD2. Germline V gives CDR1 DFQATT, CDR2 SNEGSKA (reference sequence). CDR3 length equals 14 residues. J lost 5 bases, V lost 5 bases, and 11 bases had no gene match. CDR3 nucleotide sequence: TGCAGTGCTTTCGTGGGGGGGATTGAGGAGACCCAGTACTTC. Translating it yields CSAFVGGIEETQYF.

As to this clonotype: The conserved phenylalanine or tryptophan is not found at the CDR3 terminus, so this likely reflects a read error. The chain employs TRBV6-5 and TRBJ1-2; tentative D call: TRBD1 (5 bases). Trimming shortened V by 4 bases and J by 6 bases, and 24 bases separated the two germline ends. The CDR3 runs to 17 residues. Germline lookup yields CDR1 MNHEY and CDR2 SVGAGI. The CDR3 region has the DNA TGTGCCAGCAGTTCCCCGGCCGTTAGGGGCGCTTCGGATGGCTACACCCTC. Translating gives CASSSPAVRGASDGYTL.

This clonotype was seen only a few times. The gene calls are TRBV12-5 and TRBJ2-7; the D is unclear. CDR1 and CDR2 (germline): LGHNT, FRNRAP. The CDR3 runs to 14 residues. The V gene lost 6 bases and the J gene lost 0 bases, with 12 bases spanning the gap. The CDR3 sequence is CASGPPGGSYEQYF. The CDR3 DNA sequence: TGTGCTAGTGGCCCCCCGGGCGGCTCCTACGAGCAGTACTTC.

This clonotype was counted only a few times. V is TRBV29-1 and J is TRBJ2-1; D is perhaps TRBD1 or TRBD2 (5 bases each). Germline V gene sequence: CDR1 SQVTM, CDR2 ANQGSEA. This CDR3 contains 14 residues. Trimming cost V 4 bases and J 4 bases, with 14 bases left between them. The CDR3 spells CSVGGADRYNEQFF. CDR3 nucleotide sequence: TGCAGCGTTGGAGGGGCCGACAGATACAATGAGCAGTTCTTC.

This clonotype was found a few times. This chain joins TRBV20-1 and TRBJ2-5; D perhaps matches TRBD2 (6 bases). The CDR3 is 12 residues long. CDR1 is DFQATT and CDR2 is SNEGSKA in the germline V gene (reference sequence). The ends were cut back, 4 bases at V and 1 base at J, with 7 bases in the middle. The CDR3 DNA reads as TGCAGTGCTACTAGCGTCCAAGAGACCCAGTACTTC. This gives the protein CSATSVQETQYF.

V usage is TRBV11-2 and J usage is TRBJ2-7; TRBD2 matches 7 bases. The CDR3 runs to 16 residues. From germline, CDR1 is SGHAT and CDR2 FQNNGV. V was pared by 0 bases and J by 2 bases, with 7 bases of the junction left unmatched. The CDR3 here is CASSLDLSGVAYEQYF. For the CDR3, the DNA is TGTGCCAGCAGCTTAGACCTGAGCGGGGTAGCCTACGAGCAGTACTTC.

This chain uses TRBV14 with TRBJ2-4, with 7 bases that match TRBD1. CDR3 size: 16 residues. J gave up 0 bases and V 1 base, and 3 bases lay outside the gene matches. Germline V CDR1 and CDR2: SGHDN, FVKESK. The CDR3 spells CASSQGTGLAKNIQYF. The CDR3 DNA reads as TGTGCCAGCAGCCAAGGGACAGGATTAGCCAAAAACATTCAGTACTTC.

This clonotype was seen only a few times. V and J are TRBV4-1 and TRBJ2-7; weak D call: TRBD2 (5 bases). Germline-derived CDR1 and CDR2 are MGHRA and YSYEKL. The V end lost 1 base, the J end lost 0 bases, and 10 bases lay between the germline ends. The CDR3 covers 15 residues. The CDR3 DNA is TGCGCCAGCAGCCAAGCGGGGTTGAGCTCCTACGAGCAGTACTTC. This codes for CASSQAGLSSYEQYF.